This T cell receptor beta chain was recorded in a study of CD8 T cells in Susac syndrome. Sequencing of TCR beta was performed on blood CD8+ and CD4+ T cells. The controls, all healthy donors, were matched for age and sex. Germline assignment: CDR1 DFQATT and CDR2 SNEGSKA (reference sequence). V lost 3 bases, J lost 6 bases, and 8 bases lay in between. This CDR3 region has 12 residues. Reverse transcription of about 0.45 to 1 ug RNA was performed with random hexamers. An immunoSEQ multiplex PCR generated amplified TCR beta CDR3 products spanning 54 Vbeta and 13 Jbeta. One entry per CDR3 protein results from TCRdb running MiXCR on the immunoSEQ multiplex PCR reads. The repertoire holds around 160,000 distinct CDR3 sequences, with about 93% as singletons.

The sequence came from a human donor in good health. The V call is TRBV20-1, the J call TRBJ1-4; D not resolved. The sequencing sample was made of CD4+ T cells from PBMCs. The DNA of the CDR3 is TGCAGTGCTAGTACGGGTGATGAAAAACTGTTTTTT. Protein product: CSASTGDEKLFF.